This note documents a single TCR beta chain sequence. The data derive from a study of blood T cell repertoires in COVID-19. The V and J ends lost 0 bases and 5 bases respectively, with 10 bases between them. Germline CDR1 and CDR2: GTSNPN and SVGIG (reference sequence). The CDR3 is made up of 13 amino acids. Only in-frame clones appear in the TCRdb table, and some are missing; sequencing was by immunoSEQ multiplex PCR. Among about 160,000 clones listed, about four fifths were seen once. The origin of this receptor is a human donor with acute or convalescent COVID-19. The donor label of this sample is uncertain. This rearrangement joins TRBV30 to TRBJ1-2; D unresolved. Sample: peripheral blood. DNA for the CDR3: TGTGCCTGGAGTGTAGGGAGAGGGTATGGCTACACCTTC. Translation: CAWSVGRGYGYTF. The whole variable domain, remainder taken from reference TRBV30 and TRBJ1-2, is SQTIHQWPATLVQPVGSPLSLECTVEGTSNPNLYWYRQAAGRGLQLLFYSVGIGQISSEVPQNLSASRPQDRQFILSSKKLLLSDSGFYLCAWSVGRGYGYTFGSGTRLTVV.